These 23 T cell receptor beta chains originate from one sample sequenced in a study of T cell responses to AZD1222 COVID-19 vaccine. Sequencing used immunoSEQ multiplex PCR; TCRdb keeps in-frame clones, though not all of them. The sample includes some 86,000 clones, 90% of them seen just once. The sequenced sample was peripheral blood, obtained 28 days after the second AZD1222 dose. Receptors were obtained from an adult who received the AZD1222 COVID-19 vaccine.

The V and J genes are TRBV19 and TRBJ1-1, with D unresolved. Germline assignment: CDR1 LNHDA and CDR2 SQIVND (reference sequence). V dropped 1 base and J dropped 11 bases, with 11 bases sitting between them. This CDR3 is 12 amino acids long. DNA of the CDR3: TGTGCCAGTAGTATAGCGCAGTTTGATGCTTTCTTT. This codes for CASSIAQFDAFF.

The genes are TRBV19 and TRBJ1-6, with 9 bases identical to TRBD1. This CDR3 spans 17 amino acids. The germline CDR1 and CDR2 sequences are LNHDA and SQIVND (reference sequence). Unmatched junction bases numbered 8, after V lost 6 bases and J lost 2 bases. The CDR3 DNA reads as TGTGCCAGTAGCCCGTCCCGGGACAGGGCCTATAATTCACCCCTCCACTTT. Its translation is CASSPSRDRAYNSPLHF.

The genes are TRBV12-3 or TRBV12-4 and TRBJ1-1; no clear D gene. V gave up 0 bases and J gave up 11 bases, with 13 bases separating them. The CDR3 loop spans 13 amino acids. The CDR3 nucleotides read TGTGCCAGCAGTTTAGCCCGGGTGGGGTTGGCTTTCTTT. This gives the protein CASSLARVGLAFF.

This clone has more than one count but fewer than ten. V gene TRBV7-9 combines with J gene TRBJ1-2, with D unresolved. The germline V and J ends were trimmed by 5 bases and 4 bases, with 14 bases remaining between them. This CDR3 is 14 amino acids long. From germline, CDR1 is SEHNR and CDR2 FQNEAQ (reference sequence). CDR3 sequence reads: CASSPVQAFYGYTF. The CDR3, as DNA: TGTGCCAGCAGCCCAGTACAAGCCTTCTATGGCTACACCTTC.

This sequence joins TRBV15 and TRBJ1-5; tentative D call: TRBD1 (5 bases). The length of the CDR3 is 13 residues. The V end lost 3 bases, the J end lost 6 bases, and 9 bases lay between the germline ends. Germline-derived CDR1 and CDR2 are LNHNV and YYDKDF (reference sequence). CDR3 protein: CATSRGDGQPQHF. In nucleotides, the CDR3 is TGTGCCACCAGCAGGGGGGACGGTCAGCCCCAGCATTTT.

The chain joins TRBV3-1 (or the pseudogene TRBV3-2) to TRBJ1-4, with D perhaps matching TRBD1 (6 bases). Trimming pared 3 bases from V and 8 bases from J, leaving 13 bases between. The CDR3 has 14 amino acids. CDR1 LGHDT and CDR2 YNNKEL come from the germline V gene (reference sequence). CDR3 coding DNA: TGTGCCAGCAGCCAGCAGGGGAGGGGGGAAAAACTGTTTTTT. Protein sequence: CASSQQGRGEKLFF.

The chain joins TRBV3-1 (or the pseudogene TRBV3-2) to TRBJ1-1, with D perhaps matching TRBD1 (5 bases). This CDR3 has 16 amino acids. Trimming cost V 5 bases and J 7 bases, with 23 bases left between them. CDR1 and CDR2 from the germline V gene are LGHDT and YNNKEL (reference sequence). CDR3 protein: CASSFRTSTRINEAFF. Written as DNA, the CDR3 is TGTGCCAGCAGCTTCCGGACATCAACGCGAATTAATGAAGCTTTCTTT.

In its sample, this clone was seen once. The chain recombines TRBV5-4 with TRBJ1-2; 8 bases match TRBD1. Germline V gene lookup returns CDR1 SGHNT and CDR2 YYREEE (reference sequence). The CDR3 spans 12 residues. The V and J ends lost 4 bases and 8 bases, in that order; junction bases with no gene match: 4. The CDR3: CASSRTGLGYTF. In DNA form, the CDR3 reads TGTGCCAGCAGCCGGACAGGGTTGGGCTACACCTTC.

The chain employs TRBV5-5 and TRBJ1-5; 7 bases map to TRBD1. The V and J ends lost 3 bases and 2 bases, in that order; junction bases with no gene match: 2. The CDR3 is 14 residues long. Germline V CDR1 and CDR2: SGHKS, YYEKEE (reference sequence). For the CDR3, the DNA is TGTGCCAGCAGCTCTGACAGGGGCAATCAGCCCCAGCATTTT. Translating gives CASSSDRGNQPQHF.

Only a few counts were recorded for this clone. V is TRBV5-6 and J is TRBJ2-2, with TRBD1 as a possible D gene (5 bases). Germline V gives CDR1 SGHDT, CDR2 YYEEEE. Trimming cost V 0 bases and J 3 bases, with 9 bases left between them. This CDR3 is built from 15 residues. CDR3 DNA sequence: TGTGCCAGCAGCTTGGTGTCAGGGTACACCGGGGAGCTGTTTTTT. Translated: CASSLVSGYTGELFF.

The J gene is TRBJ2-5, the V gene TRBV10-3; D may be TRBD1 or TRBD2 (7 bases each). The CDR3 is 13 amino acids. Trimming left V 6 bases short and J 5 bases short, with 13 bases between. Germline V lookup: CDR1 ENHRY, CDR2 SYGVKD. The CDR3 region is CAIRGEGAETQYF. The CDR3 DNA reads TGTGCCATCAGGGGGGAGGGGGCGGAGACCCAGTACTTC.

This clone occurred once. The chain uses TRBV5-1 and TRBJ1-5; a possible D gene is TRBD1 (6 bases). Trimming took off 5 bases at V and 7 bases at J, with 13 bases between the two ends. There are 13 residues in the CDR3. Germline CDR1 and CDR2: SGHRS and YFSETQ. Here the CDR3 reads CASRADQGQPQHF. DNA of the CDR3: TGCGCCAGCAGGGCGGACCAGGGGCAGCCCCAGCATTTT.

The chain employs TRBV2 and TRBJ1-5; a weak D match, TRBD1 (5 bases). Germline V gene data show CDR1 as SNHLY and CDR2 as FYNNEI. This CDR3 is built from 15 residues. V was pared by 6 bases and J by 0 bases, with 12 bases between. The CDR3 sequence: CASRAGGYSNQPQHF. In nucleotides, the CDR3 is TGTGCCAGCAGAGCCGGGGGTTATAGCAATCAGCCCCAGCATTTT. Using reference TRBV2 and TRBJ1-5 for the parts outside the CDR3, the full variable domain is EPEVTQTPSHQVTQMGQEVILRCVPISNHLYFYWYRQILGQKVEFLVSFYNNEISEKSEIFDDQFSVERPDGSNFTLKIRSTKLEDSAMYFCASRAGGYSNQPQHFGDGTRLSIL.

This clone was counted a single time. The chain couples TRBV6-1 to TRBJ1-1; 7 bases are a match to TRBD1. V shed 2 bases and J 4 bases; nucleotides not matched to a gene: 4. The CDR3 is 14 residues long. CDR1 and CDR2 (germline): MNHNS, SASEGT. DNA of the CDR3: TGTGCCAGCAGTGAAAACCCAGGGGGCACTGAAGCTTTCTTT. This translates into CASSENPGGTEAFF.

In this sample, this clone turned up once. This chain joins TRBV5-1 and TRBJ1-1, with 8 bases identical to TRBD1. CDR3 length: 16 residues. The germline V gene has CDR1 SGHRS and CDR2 YFSETQ. Trimming at V came to 4 bases and at J to 4 bases, leaving 12 bases not matched to a gene. The CDR3 DNA is TGCGCCAGCAGCCCCAGCACCGGGACAGGAGGCACTGAAGCTTTCTTT. Its protein product is CASSPSTGTGGTEAFF.

V usage is TRBV27 and J usage is TRBJ1-1, with D uncertain. Trimming stripped 2 bases from V and 3 bases from J, with 7 bases between. Germline lookup yields CDR1 MNHEY and CDR2 SMNVEV (reference sequence). This CDR3 region has 13 residues. The DNA for the CDR3 is TGTGCCAGCAGTTTAGGGTCGGACACTGAAGCTTTCTTT. The encoded protein is CASSLGSDTEAFF.

The V and J genes are TRBV7-2 and TRBJ1-5, with D unclear. Trimming pared 4 bases from V and 6 bases from J, leaving 10 bases between. Germline V lookup: CDR1 SGHTA, CDR2 FQGNSA. CDR3 size: 13 residues. The CDR3: CASSYFSGQPQHF. The CDR3 DNA follows: TGTGCCAGCAGCTATTTCTCAGGTCAGCCCCAGCATTTT.

The V call is TRBV13, the J call TRBJ1-5; 8 bases agree with TRBD1. V was clipped by 5 bases and J by 9 bases; unmatched bases: 9. This CDR3 spans 14 amino acids. CDR1 and CDR2 (germline): PRHDT, FYEKMQ (reference sequence). CDR3 in DNA: TGTGCCAGCAGCATGGGACAGGCTGGGGGGCCCCAGCATTTT. Translating it yields CASSMGQAGGPQHF.

This clone was observed a few times. The rearrangement uses TRBV30 and TRBJ2-7; tentatively, D is TRBD1 (6 bases). V was trimmed by 6 bases and J by 1 base, leaving 16 bases between them. CDR1 is GTSNPN, CDR2 SVGIG, per germline (reference sequence). The CDR3 is made up of 14 amino acids. The CDR3, as DNA: TGTGCCTGCGCGCGATGGGACACTTCCTACGAGCAGTACTTC. Amino acid sequence: CACARWDTSYEQYF.

In DNA form, the CDR3 reads TGTGCCACCAGTGTTCCGGGACAGGGTTTTTATGGCTACACCTTC. Translating it yields CATSVPGQGFYGYTF. The chain carries TRBV24-1 and TRBJ1-2; TRBD1 matches 9 bases. Germline CDR1 is KGHDR and CDR2 is SFDVKD. V was clipped by 5 bases and J by 5 bases; unmatched bases: 8. The CDR3 spans 15 residues.

This chain connects TRBV5-1 to TRBJ2-7; tentative D call: TRBD1 (5 bases). The CDR3 runs to 16 residues. Trimming took off 1 base at V and 1 base at J, with 15 bases between the two ends. Germline assignment: CDR1 SGHRS and CDR2 YFSETQ. DNA for the CDR3: TGCGCCAGCAGCTTGACAGGCTCCTACGCTTCCTACGAGCAGTACTTC. As protein: CASSLTGSYASYEQYF.

This sequence joins TRBV5-1 and TRBJ2-7; D remains ambiguous. Trimming stripped 4 bases from V and 2 bases from J, with 13 bases between. The V gene's germline CDR1 is SGHRS and CDR2 YFSETQ. CDR3 length: 14 amino acids. CDR3 nucleotide sequence: TGCGCCAGCAGCCCCGAATGGACCCCCTACGAGCAGTACTTC. It codes for CASSPEWTPYEQYF.

The chain carries TRBV5-1 and TRBJ1-2, with D unresolved. This CDR3 contains 15 residues. Between the trimmed V and J ends, which lost 0 bases and 4 bases, there was a span of 13 bases. Germline CDR1 reads SGHRS; CDR2 reads YFSETQ. DNA for the CDR3: TGCGCCAGCAGCTTGGGAGGCGGGCGCGGCTATGGCTACACCTTC. Translation: CASSLGGGRGYGYTF.